A single sample gave rise to the 6 T cell receptor beta chains below, sequenced in a study of cytomegalovirus exposure and HLA in healthy donors (dated by TCRdb to 2017 to 2019). The method behind the library was the immunoSEQ multiplex PCR assay. For the multiplex PCR, a mixture combining 60 forward primers for TCR Vbeta segments and 13 reverse primers for TCR Jbeta segments was used. Here the immuneACCESS table is served through TCRdb, limited to in-frame sequences with V and J called. Missing clones are a known gap in these copies; in checked studies unresolved V genes cover under half, and the rest lacks a known reason. The sample data list around 140,000 clones, and 65% to 80% of these were observed just once. Approximately 4.2% of the sample belongs to the ten largest clones. The material sequenced was PBMCs. The receptors derive from a male donor in good health and CMV-seropositive.

The CDR3 region has the DNA TGTGCCACCAGTTTGGAGGGCACAGATACGCAGTATTTT. Protein product: CATSLEGTDTQYF. The genes are TRBV15 and TRBJ2-3, with D possibly matching TRBD2 (5 bases). Trimming shortened V by 6 bases and J by 1 base, and 8 bases separated the two germline ends. Germline CDR1 and CDR2: LNHNV and YYDKDF (reference sequence). The CDR3 covers 13 residues.

The chain uses TRBV28 and TRBJ2-1, with 8 nucleotides matching TRBD2. This CDR3 region has 14 residues. Germline V gene data show CDR1 as MDHEN and CDR2 as SYDVKM. Germline trimming cut 8 bases from V and 6 bases from J; bases unmatched to any gene: 9. The CDR3 protein is CASGLPGTSNEQFF. The CDR3 DNA sequence: TGTGCCAGCGGACTTCCCGGGACTAGCAATGAGCAGTTCTTC.

This clone was recorded once. This chain joins TRBV19 and TRBJ2-3, with D maybe TRBD1 (9 bases). Germline CDR1 reads LNHDA; CDR2 reads SQIVND (reference sequence). The CDR3 runs to 17 residues. V lost 6 bases, J lost 5 bases, and 24 bases lay in between. CDR3 nucleotide sequence: TGTGCCAGTAGGACGGGGGGGAGGACAGGGGTGAGAGATACGCAGTATTTT. Translating it yields CASRTGGRTGVRDTQYF.

There are a few counts of this clone. V is TRBV28 and J is TRBJ2-1; TRBD2 matches at 7 bases. Germline V CDR1 and CDR2: MDHEN, SYDVKM. Trimming took 5 bases from V and 0 from J; bases not matched to a gene: 10. The CDR3 is 17 residues long. CDR3 amino acids: CASSRIRGDYSYNEQFF. The CDR3 DNA follows: TGTGCCAGCAGTCGAATTCGTGGGGACTACTCCTACAATGAGCAGTTCTTC.

The genes are TRBV10-3 and TRBJ1-1; 11 bases are shared with TRBD1. From germline, CDR1 is ENHRY and CDR2 SYGVKD. The CDR3 runs to 16 residues. V was clipped by 3 bases and J by 5 bases; unmatched bases: 8. The DNA of the CDR3 is TGTGCCATCAGTGAAAGGACAGGGGGCGCGGGGACTGAAGCTTTCTTT. Protein sequence: CAISERTGGAGTEAFF.

The rearrangement joins TRBV7-9 to TRBJ2-7, with a weak D call TRBD1 (6 bases). The germline V and J ends were trimmed by 4 bases and 5 bases, with 15 bases remaining between them. Per germline, CDR1 SEHNR and CDR2 FQNEAQ (reference sequence). The CDR3 covers 14 residues. The DNA of the CDR3 is TGTGCCAGCAGCTCAAAATACAGGGTCAACGAGCAGTACTTC. It translates to CASSSKYRVNEQYF.